This T cell receptor beta chain was obtained from a study of T-cell reconstitution after alpha-beta-depleted transplantation in children. This clonotype has a handful of counts. For TCRbeta, the library was prepared with unique molecular identifiers. TCRdb called the PCR reads again in MiXCR, with one record for every CDR3 protein. There are about 400,000 distinct CDR3 sequences in the sample; about a fifth occur only once, and over 3.5% lies in the top ten. Trimming removed 7 bases from V and 1 base from J; junction bases left unmatched: 2. The CDR3 has 13 amino acids. The germline CDR1 and CDR2 sequences are MDHEN and SYDVKM.

The chain employs TRBV28 and TRBJ2-7; the match to TRBD2 covers 9 bases. The source of this sequence is a human donor who donated a stem cell graft to a child with acute myeloid leukemia. Sequenced material: PBMCs from the stem cell graft donor, taken from the stem cell graft. The CDR3 region is CASKAGGSYEQYF. The CDR3, as DNA: TGTGCCAGCAAAGCGGGAGGATCCTACGAGCAGTACTTC.